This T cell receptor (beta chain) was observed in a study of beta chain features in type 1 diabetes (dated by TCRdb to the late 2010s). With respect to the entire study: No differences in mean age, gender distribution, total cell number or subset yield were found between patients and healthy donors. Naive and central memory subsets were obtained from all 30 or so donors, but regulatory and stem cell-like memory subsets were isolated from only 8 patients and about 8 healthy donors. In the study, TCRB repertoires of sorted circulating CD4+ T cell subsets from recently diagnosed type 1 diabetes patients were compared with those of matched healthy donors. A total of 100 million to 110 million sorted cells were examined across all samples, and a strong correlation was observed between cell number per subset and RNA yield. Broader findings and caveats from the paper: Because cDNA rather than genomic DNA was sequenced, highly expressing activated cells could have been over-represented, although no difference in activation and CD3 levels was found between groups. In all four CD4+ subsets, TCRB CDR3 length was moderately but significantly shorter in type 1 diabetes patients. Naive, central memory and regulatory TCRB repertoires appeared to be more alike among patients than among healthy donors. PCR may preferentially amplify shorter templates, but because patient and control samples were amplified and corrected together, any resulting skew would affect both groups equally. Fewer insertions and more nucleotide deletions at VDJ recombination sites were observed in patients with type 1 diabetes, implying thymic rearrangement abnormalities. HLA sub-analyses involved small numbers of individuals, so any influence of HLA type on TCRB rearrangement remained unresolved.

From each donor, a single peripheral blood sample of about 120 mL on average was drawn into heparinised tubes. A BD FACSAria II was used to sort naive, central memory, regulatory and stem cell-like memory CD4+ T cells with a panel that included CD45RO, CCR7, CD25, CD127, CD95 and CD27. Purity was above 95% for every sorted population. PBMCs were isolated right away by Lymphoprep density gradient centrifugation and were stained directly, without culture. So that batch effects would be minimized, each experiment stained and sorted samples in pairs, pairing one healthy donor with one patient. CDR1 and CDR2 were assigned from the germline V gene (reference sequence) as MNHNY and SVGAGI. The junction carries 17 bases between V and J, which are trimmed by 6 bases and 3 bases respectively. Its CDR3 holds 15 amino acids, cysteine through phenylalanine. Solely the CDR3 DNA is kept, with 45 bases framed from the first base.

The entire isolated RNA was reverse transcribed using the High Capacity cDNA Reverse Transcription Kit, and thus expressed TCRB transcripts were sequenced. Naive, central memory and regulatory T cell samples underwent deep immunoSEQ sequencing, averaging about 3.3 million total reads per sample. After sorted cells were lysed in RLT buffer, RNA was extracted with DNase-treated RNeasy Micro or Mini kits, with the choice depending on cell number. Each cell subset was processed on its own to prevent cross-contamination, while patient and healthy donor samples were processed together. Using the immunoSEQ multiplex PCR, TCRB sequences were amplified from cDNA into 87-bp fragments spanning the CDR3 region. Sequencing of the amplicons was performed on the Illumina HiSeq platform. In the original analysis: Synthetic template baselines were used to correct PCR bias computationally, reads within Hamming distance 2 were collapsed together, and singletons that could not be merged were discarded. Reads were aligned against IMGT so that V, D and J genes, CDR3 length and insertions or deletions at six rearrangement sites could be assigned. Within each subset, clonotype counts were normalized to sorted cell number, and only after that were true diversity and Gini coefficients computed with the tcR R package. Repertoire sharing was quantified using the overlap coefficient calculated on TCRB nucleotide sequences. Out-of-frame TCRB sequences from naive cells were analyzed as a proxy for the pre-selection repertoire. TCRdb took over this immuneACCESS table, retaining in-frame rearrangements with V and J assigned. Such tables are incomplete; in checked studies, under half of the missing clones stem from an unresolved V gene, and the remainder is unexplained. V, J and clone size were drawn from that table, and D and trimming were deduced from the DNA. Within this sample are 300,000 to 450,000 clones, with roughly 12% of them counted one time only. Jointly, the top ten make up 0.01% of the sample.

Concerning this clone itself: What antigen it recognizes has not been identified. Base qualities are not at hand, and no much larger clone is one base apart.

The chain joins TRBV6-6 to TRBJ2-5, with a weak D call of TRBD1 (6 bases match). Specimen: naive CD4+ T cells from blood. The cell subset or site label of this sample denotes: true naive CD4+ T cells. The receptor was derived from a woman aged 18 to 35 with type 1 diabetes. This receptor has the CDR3 CASSLVQGPKETQYF. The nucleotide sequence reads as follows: TGTGCCAGCAGCCTCGTTCAGGGGCCAAAAGAGACCCAGTACTTC.